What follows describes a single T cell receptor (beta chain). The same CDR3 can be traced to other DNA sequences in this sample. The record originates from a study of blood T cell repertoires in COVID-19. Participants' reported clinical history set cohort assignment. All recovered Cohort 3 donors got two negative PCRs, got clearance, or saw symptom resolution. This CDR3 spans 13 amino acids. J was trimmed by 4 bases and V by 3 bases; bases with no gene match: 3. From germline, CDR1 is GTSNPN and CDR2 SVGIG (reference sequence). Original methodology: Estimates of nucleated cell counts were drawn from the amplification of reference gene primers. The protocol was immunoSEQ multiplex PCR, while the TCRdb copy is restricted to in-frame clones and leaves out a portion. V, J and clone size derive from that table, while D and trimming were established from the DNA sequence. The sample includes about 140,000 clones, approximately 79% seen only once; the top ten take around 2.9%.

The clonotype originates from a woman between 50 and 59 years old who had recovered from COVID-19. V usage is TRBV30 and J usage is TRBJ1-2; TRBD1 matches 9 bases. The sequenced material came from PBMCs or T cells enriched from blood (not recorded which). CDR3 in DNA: TGTGCCTGGAGCACAGGGGGCTTCTATGGCTACACCTTC. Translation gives CAWSTGGFYGYTF.